The 18 T cell receptor beta chains presented below share a single source sample, sequenced in a study of PD-1 blockade in classical Hodgkin lymphoma. The patients all showed relapse after autologous stem cell transplantation, while their brentuximab vedotin exposure varied. Only in-frame clones appear in the TCRdb table, and some are missing; sequencing was by immunoSEQ multiplex PCR. This table has almost 85,000 clones, 75% to 90% appearing once. Source: peripheral blood mononuclear cells (PBMCs), taken at baseline. The receptors were gathered from a human donor with classical Hodgkin lymphoma.

The chain joins TRBV6-5 to TRBJ1-4; 7 bases agree with TRBD1. In germline, CDR1 is MNHEY, CDR2 SVGAGI. There are 15 residues in the CDR3. V trimming: 8 bases; J trimming: 7 bases; junction bases outside the gene matches: 13. The chain's CDR3 is CASSRGQGVSEKLFF. CDR3 nucleotides: TGTGCCAGCTCCCGGGGGCAGGGGGTCAGTGAAAAACTGTTTTTT.

Written as DNA, the CDR3 is TGTGCCAGTAGATCCGGAAAGGGACAGGAGTATGGCTACACCTTC. Encoded protein: CASRSGKGQEYGYTF. The chain couples TRBV19 to TRBJ1-2; TRBD1 aligns across 8 bases. The CDR3 spans 15 residues. Germline V gene lookup returns CDR1 LNHDA and CDR2 SQIVND (reference sequence). V dropped 6 bases and J dropped 5; count of bases not matched to a gene: 11.

CDR3 loop: CAWNVDTGELFF. The CDR3 DNA follows: TGTGCCTGGAATGTCGACACCGGGGAGCTGTTTTTT. This sequence joins TRBV30 and TRBJ2-2, with D unclear. The CDR3 has 12 residues. Deletions cut 4 bases from V and 3 bases from J, with 6 bases between. Germline V gene data show CDR1 as GTSNPN and CDR2 as SVGIG (reference sequence).

V usage is TRBV19 and J usage is TRBJ2-2, with TRBD1 as a possible D gene (6 bases). The length of the CDR3 is 15 residues. In germline, CDR1 is LNHDA, CDR2 SQIVND (reference sequence). V lost 6 bases and J 5 bases, leaving 16 bases between the germline ends. CDR3 residues: CASSPTGIITGELFF. Written as DNA, the CDR3 is TGTGCCAGTAGCCCAACAGGGATCATTACCGGGGAGCTGTTTTTT.

The CDR3: CASALGNSYEQYF. For the CDR3, the DNA is TGTGCCAGCGCCCTTGGCAACTCCTACGAGCAGTACTTC. This chain joins TRBV27 and TRBJ2-7; D call uncertain. This CDR3 is 13 amino acids long. Trimming removed 8 bases at V and 0 bases at J, with 11 bases between. Germline V gene lookup returns CDR1 MNHEY and CDR2 SMNVEV (reference sequence).

The gene calls are TRBV5-1 and TRBJ1-1, with a possible D match to TRBD1 (5 bases). The V end lost 5 bases, the J end lost 7 bases, and 18 bases lay between the germline ends. The CDR3 extends over 14 amino acids. The germline gives CDR1 SGHRS, CDR2 YFSETQ. The CDR3 is CASRNAGGNLEAFF. The CDR3 nucleotides are TGCGCCAGCAGAAATGCCGGGGGAAACCTTGAAGCTTTCTTT.

This rearrangement joins TRBV29-1 to TRBJ1-1; unclear D gene. The CDR3 is made up of 12 amino acids. Germline values: CDR1 SQVTM, CDR2 ANQGSEA. The V and J ends lost 6 bases and 0 bases respectively, with 8 bases between them. The CDR3 DNA reads TGCAGCGTCTGGACGGTGAACACTGAAGCTTTCTTT. Its translation: CSVWTVNTEAFF.

The chain carries TRBV27 and TRBJ2-7; 10 bases agree with TRBD2. Trimming took 4 bases from V and 0 from J; bases not matched to a gene: 3. Germline-derived CDR1 and CDR2 are MNHEY and SMNVEV (reference sequence). The CDR3 runs 15 residues. The CDR3 nucleotides read TGTGCCAGCAGTTATAAGCGGGAGGGCTCCTACGAGCAGTACTTC. Translated, it gives CASSYKREGSYEQYF.

This chain links TRBV27 with TRBJ2-7; 9 positions agree with TRBD1. Germline trimming cut 3 bases from V and 6 bases from J; bases unmatched to any gene: 9. Germline CDR1 is MNHEY and CDR2 is SMNVEV (reference sequence). The CDR3 contains 15 residues. CDR3 in amino acids: CASSFGTGGIFEQYF. CDR3 DNA: TGTGCCAGCAGTTTCGGCACAGGGGGCATCTTCGAGCAGTACTTC.

The chain's CDR3 is CASSLWGEQFF. The CDR3 DNA reads TGTGCCAGCAGCCTTTGGGGGGAGCAGTTCTTC. The chain employs TRBV5-6 and TRBJ2-1, with D possibly being TRBD1 or TRBD2 (5 bases each). Trimming removed 4 bases from V and 10 bases from J, with 9 bases in between. From germline, CDR1 is SGHDT and CDR2 YYEEEE. There are 11 residues in the CDR3.

In the case of this clone: The junction differs from germline at one of its ends, possibly a read error. The V gene is TRBV11-2, the J gene TRBJ1-2; D remains ambiguous. This CDR3 is built from 14 residues. Germline V lookup: CDR1 SGHAT, CDR2 FQNNGV. The CDR3 sequence: CASSQAALNYGYTF. CDR3 coding DNA: TGCGCCAGCAGCCAAGCAGCTCTTAACTATGGCTACACCTTC. The variable domain in full, with the rest retrieved from reference TRBV11-2 and TRBJ1-2, is EAGVAQSPRYKIIEKRQSVAFWCNPISGHATLYWYQQILGQGPKLLIQFQNNGVVDDSQLPKDRFSAERLKGVDSTLKIQPAKLEDSAVYLCASSQAALNYGYTFGSGTRLTVV.

This clone is a singleton in its sample. The chain recombines TRBV6-1 with TRBJ1-5; 7 positions match TRBD1. The CDR3 covers 15 residues. V dropped 4 bases and J dropped 6; count of bases not matched to a gene: 9. CDR1 MNHNS and CDR2 SASEGT come from the germline V gene. Written as DNA, the CDR3 is TGTGCCAGCAGTGGGCCGGGAGGGGGCGGTCAGCCCCAGCATTTT. The encoded protein is CASSGPGGGGQPQHF.

This clone was seen a few times. The J gene is TRBJ1-5, the V gene TRBV4-3; the D gene is possibly TRBD1 (5 bases). The CDR3 covers 14 residues. V dropped 1 base and J dropped 7 bases, with 11 bases sitting between them. The V gene's germline CDR1 is LGHNA and CDR2 YSLEER. DNA of the CDR3: TGCGCCAGCAGCCAAGGTTTAGGGGAACAGCCCCAGCATTTT. Translated, it gives CASSQGLGEQPQHF.

The chain is built from TRBV12-1 and TRBJ1-5. TRBV12-1 is a pseudogene locus. There are 17 residues in the CDR3. The CDR3 nucleotides are TGTGCCAGCAGCTTTGCGATCTTGAGGGAGGGAGATCAGCCCCAGCATTTT. As protein: CASSFAILREGDQPQHF.

The chain carries TRBV7-9 and TRBJ1-4, with D maybe TRBD1 (6 bases). The V end was cut by 6 bases, the J end by 7 bases, with 21 bases between. Germline V gene data show CDR1 as SEHNR and CDR2 as FQNEAQ (reference sequence). CDR3 length: 16 residues. The CDR3 nucleotides are TGTGCCAGCAGTAATCGCTTGGGGGGCAGCGGTGAAAAACTGTTTTTT. This gives the protein CASSNRLGGSGEKLFF.

V is TRBV5-6 and J is TRBJ2-2, with D possibly matching TRBD2 (5 bases). From germline, CDR1 is SGHDT and CDR2 YYEEEE. The ends were cut back, 4 bases at V and 5 bases at J, with 15 bases in the middle. CDR3 size: 15 residues. The CDR3 DNA follows: TGTGCCAGCAGCCCCCGCAGCGGACGGACCGGGGAGCTGTTTTTT. Protein: CASSPRSGRTGELFF.

This clone was observed a single time. The germline gene is not matched at one end of the junction; a read error may be the cause. The chain uses TRBV10-3 and TRBJ2-7, with D perhaps being TRBD1 or TRBD2 (5 bases each). This CDR3 comprises 15 residues. The germline CDR1 and CDR2 sequences are ENHRY and SYGVKD. CDR3 region: CAIMREMGVTYEQYF. Here the CDR3 DNA reads TGTGCGATCATGCGCGAGATGGGGGTAACCTACGAGCAGTACTTC.

This clone appeared a single time. The rearrangement uses TRBV6-1 and TRBJ2-3; 12 bases line up with TRBD2. Trimming cost V 4 bases and J 5 bases; bases outside gene matches: 7. The CDR3 sequence is 16 residues long. Germline CDR1 and CDR2: MNHNS and SASEGT. The DNA for the CDR3 is TGTGCCAGCAGTGCGGGACTAGCGGGCCGGGGAGATACGCAGTATTTT. The encoded protein is CASSAGLAGRGDTQYF.